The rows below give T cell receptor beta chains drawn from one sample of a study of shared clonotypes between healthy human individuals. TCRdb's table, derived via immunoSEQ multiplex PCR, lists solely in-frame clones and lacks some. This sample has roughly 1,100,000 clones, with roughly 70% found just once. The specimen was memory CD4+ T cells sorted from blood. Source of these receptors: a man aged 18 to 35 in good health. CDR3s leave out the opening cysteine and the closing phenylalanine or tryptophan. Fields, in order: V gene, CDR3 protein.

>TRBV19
ASSIARVGTEAF
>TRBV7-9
ASSPTQGGTGELF
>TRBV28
ASSLSAGTGITEAF
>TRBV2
ASIRGFTEKLF
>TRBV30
AWSVGNTYEQY
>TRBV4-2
ASSPNYFQAYNEQF
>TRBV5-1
ASSLLGTNQPQH
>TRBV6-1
ASTSGGRNTGELF
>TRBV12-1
ASSFGGYEQY
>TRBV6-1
ASRHTDDRFYEQY
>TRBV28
ASRETGGVRAYRGHEQY
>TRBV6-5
ASRNPGTAGEQY
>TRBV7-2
ASSPGAYTEAF
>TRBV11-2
ASSSRNYGYT
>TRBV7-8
ASSPPSGSYEQY
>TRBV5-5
ASSSSGGTDTQY
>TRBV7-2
ASSLSAGGTDTQY
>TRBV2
ASRVNGPENTEAF
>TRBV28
ASSLTTTGSETQY
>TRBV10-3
AISWDSNYGYT
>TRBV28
ASSSQTGQEAGYT
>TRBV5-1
ASSPRDREASTDTQY
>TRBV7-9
ASSLRGQGIGEQY
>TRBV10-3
AISGLGSTDTQY
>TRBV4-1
ASRQGASTSGGSYEQY
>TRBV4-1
ASSQGAGQGINRLRNEQF
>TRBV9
ASSDRPGELF
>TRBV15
ATSLDRGNYGYT
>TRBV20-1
SAIGQGGYT
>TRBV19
ASSTVSGYEQY
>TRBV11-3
ASSSRTSGSKETQY
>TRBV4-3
ASSQDLTGRKAF
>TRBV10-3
ATTTGPNTEAF
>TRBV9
ASSVVGARQETQY
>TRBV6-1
ASSMTGEETQY
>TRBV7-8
ASSSTGMENSPLH
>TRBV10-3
AISDFGGNQPQH
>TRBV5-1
ASSISGQGYSPLH
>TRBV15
ATSVGVAKNIQY
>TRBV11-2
ASSLAGSGTYEQY
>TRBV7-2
ASSTGTGSYEQY
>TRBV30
AWSMNTVNTEAF
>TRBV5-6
ASSPWTGSNQPQH
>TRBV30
AWSDQGHGNTEAF
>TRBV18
ASSPGHEAEAF
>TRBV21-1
ASSPRGGGGTYPIALNTEAF
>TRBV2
ASRYLAFQETQY
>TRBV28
ASRGPGNEQF
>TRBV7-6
ASSLAARQGNSEQF
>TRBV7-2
ASSREAGRNEQY